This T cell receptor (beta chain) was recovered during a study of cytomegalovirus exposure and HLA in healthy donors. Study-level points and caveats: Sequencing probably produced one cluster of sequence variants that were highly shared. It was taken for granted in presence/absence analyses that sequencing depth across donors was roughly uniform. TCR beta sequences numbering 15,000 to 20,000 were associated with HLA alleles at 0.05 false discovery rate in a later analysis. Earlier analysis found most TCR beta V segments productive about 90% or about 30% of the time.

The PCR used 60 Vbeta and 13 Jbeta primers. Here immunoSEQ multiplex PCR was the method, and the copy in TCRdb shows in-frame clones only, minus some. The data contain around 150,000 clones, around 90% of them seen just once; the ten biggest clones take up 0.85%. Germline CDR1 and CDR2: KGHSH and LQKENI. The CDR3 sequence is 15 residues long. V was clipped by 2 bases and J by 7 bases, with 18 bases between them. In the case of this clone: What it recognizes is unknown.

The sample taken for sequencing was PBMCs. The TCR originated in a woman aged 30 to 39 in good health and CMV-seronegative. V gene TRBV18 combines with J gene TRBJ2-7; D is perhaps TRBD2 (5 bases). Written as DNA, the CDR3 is TGTGCCAGCTCACCATGGGTGTTGAGGGCGGGTGAGCAGTACTTC. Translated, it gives CASSPWVLRAGEQYF. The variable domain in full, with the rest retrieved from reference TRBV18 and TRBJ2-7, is NAGVMQNPRHLVRRRGQEARLRCSPMKGHSHVYWYRQLPEEGLKFMVYLQKENIIDESGMPKERFSAEFPKEGPSILRIQQVVRGDSAAYFCASSPWVLRAGEQYFGPGTRLTVT.